Shown below are 10 T cell receptor beta chains from a single sample sequenced in a study of blood T cell repertoires in COVID-19. Clones were sequenced by immunoSEQ multiplex PCR, and TCRdb holds only the in-frame ones, with some missing. The sample lists about 260,000 clones; about 87% were seen once. The specimen was peripheral blood. These receptors all stem from a woman in her 40s who had recovered from COVID-19.

The chain recombines TRBV6-5 with TRBJ2-1; 7 bases are shared with TRBD2. CDR1 is MNHEY, CDR2 SVGAGI, per germline. With 4 bases clipped from V and 0 bases from J, the junction kept 6 bases outside the gene matches. This CDR3 comprises 16 residues. The CDR3 loop reads CASSWLGGSSYNEQFF. The CDR3, as DNA: TGTGCCAGCAGTTGGCTCGGGGGGAGCTCCTACAATGAGCAGTTCTTC.

This rearrangement joins TRBV7-2 to TRBJ2-7, with D perhaps matching TRBD2 (6 bases). Per the germline V gene, CDR1 is SGHTA and CDR2 is FQGNSA. Trimming stripped 3 bases from V and 0 bases from J, with 12 bases between. CDR3 length equals 15 residues. CDR3 loop: CASSLTSPSSYEQYF. As DNA, the CDR3 is TGTGCCAGCAGCTTGACTAGTCCCAGCTCCTACGAGCAGTACTTC.

The sample holds a few counts of this clone. The rearrangement joins TRBV25-1 to TRBJ2-2; maybe TRBD2 (5 bases). V was trimmed by 1 base and J by 4 bases, leaving 7 bases between them. Germline-derived CDR1 and CDR2 are MGHDK and SYGVNS. The CDR3 is made up of 14 amino acids. This CDR3 reads CASSEWTSTGELFF. The CDR3 DNA follows: TGTGCCAGCAGTGAATGGACTTCCACCGGGGAGCTGTTTTTT.

The chain has TRBV5-1 and TRBJ1-4; D uncertain. The CDR3 is made up of 13 amino acids. V shed 7 bases and J shed 4 bases, with 11 bases lying between them. CDR1 is SGHRS, CDR2 YFSETQ, per germline. CDR3 bases: TGCGCCAGCGGTAAGAGAAGTAATGAAAAACTGTTTTTT. This translates into CASGKRSNEKLFF.

CDR3 coding DNA: TGTGCCAGCAGCGAGCACACAGGGAGAGGCACTGAAGCTTTCTTT. Its translation is CASSEHTGRGTEAFF. The rearrangement joins TRBV9 to TRBJ1-1, with D possibly TRBD1 on 6 matching bases. Trimming left V 3 bases short and J 4 bases short, with 16 bases between. CDR1 and CDR2 (germline): SGDLS, YYNGEE. The CDR3 runs 15 residues.

The V call is TRBV5-1, the J call TRBJ1-2, with a weak D call TRBD1 (6 bases). CDR1 is SGHRS, CDR2 YFSETQ, per germline. Trimming took 3 bases from V and 6 from J, leaving 15 bases between them. There are 14 residues in the CDR3. This chain's CDR3 is CASSWGARTDGYTF. The CDR3 DNA reads TGCGCCAGCAGCTGGGGAGCCCGGACAGATGGCTACACCTTC.

V is TRBV5-1 and J is TRBJ1-2; TRBD1 matches 7 bases. The V gene end was trimmed by 3 bases and the J gene end by 3 bases; junction bases not matched to a gene: 8. The V gene's germline CDR1 is SGHRS and CDR2 YFSETQ. The CDR3 consists of 15 residues. The CDR3 DNA reads TGCGCCAGCAGCTCCCGACAGGGATTTGACTATGGCTACACCTTC. As protein: CASSSRQGFDYGYTF. The full variable domain, with the rest looked up from reference TRBV5-1 and TRBJ1-2, is KAGVTQTPRYLIKTRGQQVTLSCSPISGHRSVSWYQQTPGQGLQFLFEYFSETQRNKGNFPGRFSGRQFSNSRSEMNVSTLELGDSALYLCASSSRQGFDYGYTFGSGTRLTVV.

This chain connects TRBV11-2 to TRBJ2-7; D not resolved. Deletions cut 2 bases from V and 2 bases from J, with 7 bases between. CDR1 and CDR2 from the germline V gene are SGHAT and FQNNGV. The CDR3 loop spans 13 amino acids. As DNA, the CDR3 is TGTGCCAGCAGCTTAATAATTGCCTACGAGCAGTACTTC. It codes for CASSLIIAYEQYF.

This clone was detected a few times. The genes are TRBV5-8 and TRBJ1-1, with D unresolved. The germline CDR1 and CDR2 sequences are SGHTS and YDEGEE. This CDR3 is 13 amino acids long. V was pared by 5 bases and J by 1 base, with 9 bases between. CDR3 sequence (DNA): TGTGCCAGCAGTCTCACAGCGAACACTGAAGCTTTCTTT. Translated, it gives CASSLTANTEAFF.

V gene TRBV6-5 combines with J gene TRBJ1-6; D is unclear. With 8 bases removed from V and 7 bases from J, the gap between germline ends came to 12 bases. The CDR3 sequence is 13 residues long. Germline V CDR1 and CDR2: MNHEY, SVGAGI. The CDR3 sequence is CASGLGGNSPLHF. The CDR3 nucleotides read TGTGCCAGCGGGCTTGGCGGGAATTCACCCCTCCACTTT.